Presented here are 12 T cell receptor beta chains from one specimen sequenced in a study of regulatory T cells in long-lasting Graves disease. The TCR beta library used iRepertoire HTBI primers with Arm-PCR amplification of CDR3. Via MiXCR, TCRdb re-called the multiplex PCR reads, giving one row per CDR3 protein. Among around 400,000 distinct CDR3 sequences listed, less than 25% were seen once. Time point defined: persistent/refractory GD, antithyroid drugs over 5 years with positive TRAb. RNA from PBMCs was the source of the TCR library. Source: peripheral blood mononuclear cells (PBMCs), taken when the disease was refractory, from a patient treated with antithyroid drugs. The receptors here all came from a female donor with Graves disease.

The J gene is TRBJ2-7, the V gene TRBV20-1; 7 nucleotides match TRBD1. J gave up 2 bases and V 1 base, and 5 bases lay outside the gene matches. This CDR3 region has 14 residues. Germline loops: CDR1 DFQATT, CDR2 SNEGSKA (reference sequence). This chain's CDR3 is CSARVGQAPYEQYF. The CDR3 region has the DNA TGCAGTGCTAGAGTTGGACAGGCACCCTACGAGCAGTACTTC.

The chain links TRBV14 to TRBJ2-3; D perhaps matches TRBD1 (6 bases). CDR1 and CDR2 (germline): SGHDN, FVKESK. The CDR3 loop spans 16 amino acids. V was shortened by 2 bases and J by 2 bases, with 14 bases between the two germline ends. The CDR3 loop reads CASSQSQGLNTDTQYF. For the CDR3, the DNA is TGTGCCAGCAGCCAATCGCAGGGGCTAAACACAGATACGCAGTATTTT.

The chain employs TRBV6-9 and TRBJ2-6, with D possibly being TRBD2 (6 bases). CDR3 length: 16 residues. Germline CDR1 is MNHGY and CDR2 is SVAAGI. Trimming cost V 3 bases and J 4 bases, with 13 bases left between them. The CDR3 DNA sequence: TGTGCCAGCAGTTACGGAGGAGGGGCCGGGGCCAACGTCCTGACTTTC. This codes for CASSYGGGAGANVLTF.

A note on this clonotype: This may stem from a read error, because a much larger clone lies one nucleotide away. The V and J genes are TRBV2 and TRBJ2-7, with 8 positions matching TRBD2. CDR3 length: 13 amino acids. Germline lookup yields CDR1 SNHLY and CDR2 FYNNEI. CDR3 DNA sequence: TGTGCCGGCAGCGGTAGCGGGACCTACGAGCAGTACTTC. Translating it yields CAGSGSGTYEQYF.

As for this clonotype: A read error is possible here, since a much larger clone lies one base away. The chain joins TRBV7-8 to TRBJ1-4; no definite D call. The CDR3 is made up of 16 amino acids. Germline CDR1 and CDR2: SGHVS and FQNEAQ. The CDR3 sequence is CASSTIRIATNEKLLF. The CDR3 nucleotides are TGTGCCAGCAGCACTATTAGGATTGCAACTAATGAAAAACTGCTTTTT.

This clonotype was detected ten times or more. This chain links TRBV7-3 with TRBJ1-1, with 11 positions matching TRBD1. The junction had 5 bases not matched to a gene; V was cut back by 5 bases and J by 3 bases. This CDR3 has 15 amino acids. Germline values: CDR1 SGHTA, CDR2 FQGTGA. The CDR3 DNA reads TGTGCCAGCAGCAGGACAGGGGGCGCGTACACTGAAGCTTTCTTT. Its translation is CASSRTGGAYTEAFF.

This clonotype has a single count. A clone one base away is much larger, so this may be a read error. The chain is built from TRBV6-5 and TRBJ1-5; D possibly corresponds to TRBD1 (6 bases). Looked up from germline, CDR1 is MNHEY and CDR2 is SVGAGI. V lost 2 bases and J 6 bases, leaving 11 bases between the germline ends. The CDR3 spans 14 residues. This CDR3 reads CASSYDRPGQPQHF. The DNA for the CDR3 is TGTGCCAGCAGTTACGACAGGCCGGGTCAGCCCCAGCATTTT.

In its sample, this clonotype was seen a few times. The chain employs TRBV12-3 or TRBV12-4 and TRBJ1-2; D gene uncertain. The CDR3 loop spans 15 amino acids. The V end was cut by 7 bases, the J end by 4 bases, with 19 bases between. The CDR3, as DNA: TGTGCCAGCACCCTTCGAGGACTAGAATTCTATGGCTACACCTTC. Translating gives CASTLRGLEFYGYTF.

The chain recombines TRBV28 with TRBJ2-7; 8 bases are shared with TRBD2. The CDR3 is made up of 16 amino acids. CDR1 and CDR2 (germline): MDHEN, SYDVKM. The V and J ends lost 5 bases and 2 bases, in that order; junction bases with no gene match: 11. CDR3 in DNA: TGTGCCAGCAGTACTACTTTAGCGGGACCTACCTACGAGCAGTACTTC. It translates to CASSTTLAGPTYEQYF.

With regard to this clonotype: This sequence may be a read error, since a much larger clone differs from it by one base. V gene TRBV12-3 or TRBV12-4 combines with J gene TRBJ1-4, with unresolved D. The CDR3 consists of 14 residues. The CDR3 is CASRWRASNGKLFF. Written as DNA, the CDR3 is TGTGCCAGCAGATGGCGGGCATCGAATGGAAAACTGTTTTTT.

The V call is TRBV5-1, the J call TRBJ1-2; TRBD1 matches at 11 bases. Germline V gene sequence: CDR1 SGHRS, CDR2 YFSETQ. CDR3 length: 13 amino acids. V trimming: 4 bases; J trimming: 9 bases; junction bases outside the gene matches: 5. The CDR3, as DNA: TGCGCCAGCAGCCCCGGGACAGGGGGTAGCTACACCTTC. Protein product: CASSPGTGGSYTF.

V is TRBV5-6 and J is TRBJ1-3; D is unclear. V lost 5 bases and J lost 7, with 16 bases in between. The CDR3 spans 14 residues. Germline values: CDR1 SGHDT, CDR2 YYEEEE. Here the CDR3 DNA reads TGTGCCAGCAGTCCACCCAAGCAAAGGAACACCATATATTTT. Encoded protein: CASSPPKQRNTIYF.